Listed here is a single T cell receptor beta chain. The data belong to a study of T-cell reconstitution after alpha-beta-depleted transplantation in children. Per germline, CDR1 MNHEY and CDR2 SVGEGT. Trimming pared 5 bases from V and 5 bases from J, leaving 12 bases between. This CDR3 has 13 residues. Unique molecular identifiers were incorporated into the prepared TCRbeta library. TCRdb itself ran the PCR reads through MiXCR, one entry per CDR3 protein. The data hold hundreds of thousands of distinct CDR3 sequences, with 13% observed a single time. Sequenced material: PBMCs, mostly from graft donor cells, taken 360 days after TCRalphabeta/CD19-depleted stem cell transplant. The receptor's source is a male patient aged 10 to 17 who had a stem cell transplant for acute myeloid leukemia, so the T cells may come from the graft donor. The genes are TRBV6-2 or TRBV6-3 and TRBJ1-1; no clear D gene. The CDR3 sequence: CASSDRLRTEAFF. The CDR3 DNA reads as TGTGCCAGCAGTGACCGCTTGCGGACTGAAGCTTTCTTT.